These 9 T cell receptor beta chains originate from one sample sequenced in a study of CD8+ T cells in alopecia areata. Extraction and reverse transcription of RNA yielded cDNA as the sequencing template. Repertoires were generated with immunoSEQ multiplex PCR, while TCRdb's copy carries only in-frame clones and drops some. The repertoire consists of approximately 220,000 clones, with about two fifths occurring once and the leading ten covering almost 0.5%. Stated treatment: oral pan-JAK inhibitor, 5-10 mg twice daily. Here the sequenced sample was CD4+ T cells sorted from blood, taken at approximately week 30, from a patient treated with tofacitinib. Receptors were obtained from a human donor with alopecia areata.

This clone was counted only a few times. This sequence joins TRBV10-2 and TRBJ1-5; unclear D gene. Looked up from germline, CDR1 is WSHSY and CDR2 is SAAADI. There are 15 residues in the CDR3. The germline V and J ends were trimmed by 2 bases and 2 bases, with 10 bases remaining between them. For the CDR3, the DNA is TGCGCCAGCAGTGAGGTACTAGCGGGCAATCAGCCCCAGCATTTT. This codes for CASSEVLAGNQPQHF.

The CDR3 reads CASSLDGGALYEQYF. The CDR3 region has the DNA TGCGCCAGCAGCTTGGACGGGGGTGCCCTCTACGAGCAGTACTTC. The chain has TRBV5-1 and TRBJ2-7; TRBD2 is a possible D gene (6 bases). The CDR3 has 15 amino acids. Per the germline V gene, CDR1 is SGHRS and CDR2 is YFSETQ. V lost 0 bases, J lost 3 bases, and 13 bases lay in between.

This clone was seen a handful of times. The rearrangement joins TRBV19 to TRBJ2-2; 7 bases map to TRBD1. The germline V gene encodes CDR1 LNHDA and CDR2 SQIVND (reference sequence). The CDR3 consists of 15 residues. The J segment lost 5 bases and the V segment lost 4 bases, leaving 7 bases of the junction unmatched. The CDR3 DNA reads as TGTGCCAGTAGTAAGGGGGCAAGAGGGACCGGGGAGCTGTTTTTT. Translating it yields CASSKGARGTGELFF.

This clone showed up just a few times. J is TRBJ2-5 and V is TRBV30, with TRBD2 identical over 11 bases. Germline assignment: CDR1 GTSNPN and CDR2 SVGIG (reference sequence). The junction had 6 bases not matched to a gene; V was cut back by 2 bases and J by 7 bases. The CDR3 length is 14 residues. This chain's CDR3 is CAWSHGTSGVTQYF. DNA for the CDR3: TGTGCCTGGAGTCACGGGACTAGCGGTGTGACCCAGTACTTC.

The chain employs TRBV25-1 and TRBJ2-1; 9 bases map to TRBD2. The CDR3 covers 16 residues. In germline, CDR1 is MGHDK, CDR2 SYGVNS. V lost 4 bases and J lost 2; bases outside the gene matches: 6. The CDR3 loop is CASSGWTSATYNEQFF. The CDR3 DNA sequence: TGTGCCAGCAGTGGATGGACTAGCGCAACCTACAATGAGCAGTTCTTC.

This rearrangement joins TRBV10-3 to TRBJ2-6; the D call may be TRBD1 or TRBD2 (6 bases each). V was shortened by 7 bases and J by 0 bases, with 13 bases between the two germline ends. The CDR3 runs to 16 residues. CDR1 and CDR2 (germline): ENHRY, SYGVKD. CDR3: CAITPRGPSGANVLTF. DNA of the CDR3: TGTGCCATCACTCCTCGGGGGCCCTCTGGGGCCAACGTCCTGACTTTC.

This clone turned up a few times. The CDR3 loop is CANCRDSGSPLHF. The CDR3, as DNA: TGTGCCAACTGCCGGGACAGTGGTTCACCCCTCCACTTT. The chain combines TRBV2 with TRBJ1-6; 7 nucleotides line up with TRBD1. Losses at the gene ends were 10 bases for V and 9 bases for J; bases not matched to a gene: 9. The CDR3 has 13 amino acids. CDR1 and CDR2 from the germline V gene are SNHLY and FYNNEI.

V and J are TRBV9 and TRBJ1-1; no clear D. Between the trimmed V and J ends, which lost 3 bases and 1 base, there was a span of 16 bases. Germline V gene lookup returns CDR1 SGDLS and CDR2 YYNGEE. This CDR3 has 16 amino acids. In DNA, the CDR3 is TGTGCCAGCAGCGACCGGGCCGAGGCAAGGAACACTGAAGCTTTCTTT. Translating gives CASSDRAEARNTEAFF.

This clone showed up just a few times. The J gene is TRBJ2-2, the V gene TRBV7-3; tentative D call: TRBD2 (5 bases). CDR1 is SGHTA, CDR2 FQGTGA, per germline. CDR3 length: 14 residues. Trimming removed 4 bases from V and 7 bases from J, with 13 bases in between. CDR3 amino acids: CASSSTSTLGELFF. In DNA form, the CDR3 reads TGTGCCAGCAGCTCCACTAGTACCCTCGGGGAGCTGTTTTTT.